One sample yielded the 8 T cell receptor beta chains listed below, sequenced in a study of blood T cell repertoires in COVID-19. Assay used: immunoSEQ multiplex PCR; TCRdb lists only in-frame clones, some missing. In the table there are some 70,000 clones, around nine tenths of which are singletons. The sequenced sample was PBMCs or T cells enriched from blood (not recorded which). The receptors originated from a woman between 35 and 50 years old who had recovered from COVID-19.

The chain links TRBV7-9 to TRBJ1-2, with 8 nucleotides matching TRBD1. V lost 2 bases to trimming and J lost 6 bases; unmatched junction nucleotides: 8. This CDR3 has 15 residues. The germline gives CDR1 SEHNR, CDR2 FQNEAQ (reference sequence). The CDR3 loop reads CASSLSGQGGDGYTF. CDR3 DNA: TGTGCCAGCAGCTTATCCGGACAGGGCGGGGATGGCTACACCTTC.

The chain's CDR3 is CASRGTGFGNTIYF. CDR3 in DNA: TGTGCCAGCAGGGGAACAGGGTTTGGAAACACCATATATTTT. This sequence joins TRBV25-1 and TRBJ1-3; a possible D gene is TRBD1 (6 bases). CDR1 is MGHDK and CDR2 is SYGVNS in the germline V gene. V lost 6 bases and J lost 3, with 12 bases in between. The CDR3 runs to 14 residues.

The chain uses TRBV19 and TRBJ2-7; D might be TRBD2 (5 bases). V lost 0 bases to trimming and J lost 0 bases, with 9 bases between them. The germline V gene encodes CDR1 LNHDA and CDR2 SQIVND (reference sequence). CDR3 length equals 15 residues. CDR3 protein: CASSIEDSSSYEQYF. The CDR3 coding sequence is TGTGCCAGTAGTATAGAGGACTCGAGCTCCTACGAGCAGTACTTC.

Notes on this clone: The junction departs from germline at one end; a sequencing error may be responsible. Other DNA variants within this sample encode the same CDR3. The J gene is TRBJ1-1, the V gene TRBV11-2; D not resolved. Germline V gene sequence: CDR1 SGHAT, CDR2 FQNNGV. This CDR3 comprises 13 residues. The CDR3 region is CASRPRVYTEAFF. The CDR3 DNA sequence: TGTGCCAGCAGACCACGGGTTTACACCGAAGCTTTCTTT.

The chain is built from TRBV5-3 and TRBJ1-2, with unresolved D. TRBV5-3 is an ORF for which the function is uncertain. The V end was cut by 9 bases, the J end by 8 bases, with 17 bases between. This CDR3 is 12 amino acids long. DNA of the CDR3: TGTGCCAAAAAACACGTCGCGAGGGGCTACACCTTC. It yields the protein CAKKHVARGYTF.

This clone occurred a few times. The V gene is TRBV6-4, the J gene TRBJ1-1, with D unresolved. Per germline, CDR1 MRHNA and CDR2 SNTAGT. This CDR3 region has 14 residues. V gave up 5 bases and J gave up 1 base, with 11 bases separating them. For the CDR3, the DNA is TGTGCCAGCAGTCAGACATCGGAGAACACTGAAGCTTTCTTT. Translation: CASSQTSENTEAFF.

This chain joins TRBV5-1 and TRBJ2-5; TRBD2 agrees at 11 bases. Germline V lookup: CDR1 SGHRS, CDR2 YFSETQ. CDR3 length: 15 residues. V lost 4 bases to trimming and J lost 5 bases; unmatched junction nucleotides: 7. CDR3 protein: CASSVAGGPGETQYF. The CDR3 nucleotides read TGCGCCAGCAGCGTAGCGGGGGGGCCAGGGGAGACCCAGTACTTC.

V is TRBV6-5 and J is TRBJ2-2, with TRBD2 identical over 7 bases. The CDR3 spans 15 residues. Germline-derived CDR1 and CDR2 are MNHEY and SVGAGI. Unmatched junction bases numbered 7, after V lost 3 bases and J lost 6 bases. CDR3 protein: CASSYFGGGSGELFF. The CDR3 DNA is TGTGCCAGCAGTTATTTCGGGGGAGGGTCCGGGGAGCTGTTTTTT.